The source of this T cell receptor beta chain is a study of T cell responses to AZD1222 COVID-19 vaccine. V dropped 6 bases and J dropped 0 bases, with 9 bases sitting between them. CDR3 size: 13 residues. CDR1 MNHEY and CDR2 SMNVEV come from the germline V gene (reference sequence). This clone has a handful of counts. The antigen remains unidentified. TCRdb's table, derived via immunoSEQ multiplex PCR, lists solely in-frame clones and lacks some. The table includes approximately 170,000 clones, 80% to 90% detected once. Study findings and constraints: CD4 TCRs linked to vaccination spanned spike, dominating at 160-218 and 743-854.

The sample was peripheral blood, taken on day 0 of AZD1222 vaccination. The chain joins TRBV27 to TRBJ2-7, with D possibly TRBD2 on 6 matching bases. The receptor comes from an adult in good health. DNA of the CDR3: TGTGCCAGCAGCCGGGGGAGCTCCTACGAGCAGTACTTC. Protein: CASSRGSSYEQYF.